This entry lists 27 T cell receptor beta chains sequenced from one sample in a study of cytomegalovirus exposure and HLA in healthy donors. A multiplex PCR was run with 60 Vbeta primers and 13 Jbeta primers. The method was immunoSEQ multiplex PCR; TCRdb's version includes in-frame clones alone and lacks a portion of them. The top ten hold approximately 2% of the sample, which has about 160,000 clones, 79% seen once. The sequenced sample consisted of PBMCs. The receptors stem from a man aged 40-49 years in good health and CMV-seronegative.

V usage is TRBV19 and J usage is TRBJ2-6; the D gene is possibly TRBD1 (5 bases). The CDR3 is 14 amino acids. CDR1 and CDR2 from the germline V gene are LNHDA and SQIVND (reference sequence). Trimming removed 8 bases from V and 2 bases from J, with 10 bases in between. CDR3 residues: CASQTVTGANVLTF. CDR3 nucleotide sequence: TGTGCCAGTCAGACAGTAACTGGGGCCAACGTCCTGACTTTC.

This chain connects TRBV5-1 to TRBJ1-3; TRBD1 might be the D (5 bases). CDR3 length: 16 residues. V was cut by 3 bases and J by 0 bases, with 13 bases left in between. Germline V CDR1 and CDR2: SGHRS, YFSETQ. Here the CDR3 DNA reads TGCGCCAGCAGCTGGGGGGACTTAGACTCTGGAAACACCATATATTTT. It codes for CASSWGDLDSGNTIYF.

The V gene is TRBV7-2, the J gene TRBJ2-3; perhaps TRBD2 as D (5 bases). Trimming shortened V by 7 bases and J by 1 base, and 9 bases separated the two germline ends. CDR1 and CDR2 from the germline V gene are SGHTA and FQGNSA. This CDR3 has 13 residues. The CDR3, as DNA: TGTGCCAGCAACAGCGGAGGCACAGATACGCAGTATTTT. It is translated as CASNSGGTDTQYF.

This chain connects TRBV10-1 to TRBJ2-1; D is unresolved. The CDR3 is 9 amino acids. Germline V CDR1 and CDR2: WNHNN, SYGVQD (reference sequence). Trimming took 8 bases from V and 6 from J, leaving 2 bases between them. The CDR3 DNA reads TGCGCCAGCCTCAATGAGCAGTTCTTC. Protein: CASLNEQFF.

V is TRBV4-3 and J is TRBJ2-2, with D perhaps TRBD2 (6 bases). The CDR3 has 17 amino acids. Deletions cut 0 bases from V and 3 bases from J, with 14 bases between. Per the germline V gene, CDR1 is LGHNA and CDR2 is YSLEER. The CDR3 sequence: CASSQDFTLADTGELFF. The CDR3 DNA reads TGCGCCAGCAGCCAAGATTTTACACTAGCTGACACCGGGGAGCTGTTTTTT.

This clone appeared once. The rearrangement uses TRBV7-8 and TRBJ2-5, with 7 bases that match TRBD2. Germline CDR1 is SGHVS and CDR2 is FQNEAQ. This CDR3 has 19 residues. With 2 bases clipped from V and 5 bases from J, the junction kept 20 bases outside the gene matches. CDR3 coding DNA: TGTGCCAGCAGCTTATTAGGGACTTCACTAGGGAGGGTAGGGGAGACCCAGTACTTC. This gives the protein CASSLLGTSLGRVGETQYF.

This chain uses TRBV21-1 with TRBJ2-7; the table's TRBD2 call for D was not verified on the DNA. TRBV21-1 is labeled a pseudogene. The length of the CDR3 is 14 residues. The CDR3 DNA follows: TGTGCCAGCAGTCGGGTCTTTCTCTCCTACGAGCAGTACTTC. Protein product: CASSRVFLSYEQYF.

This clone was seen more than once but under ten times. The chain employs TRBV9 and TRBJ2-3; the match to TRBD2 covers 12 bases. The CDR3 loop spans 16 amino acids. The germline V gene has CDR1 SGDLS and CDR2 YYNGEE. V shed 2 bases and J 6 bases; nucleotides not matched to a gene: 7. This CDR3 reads CASSVRRLAGADTQYF. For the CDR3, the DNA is TGTGCCAGCAGCGTTCGTAGACTAGCGGGAGCTGATACGCAGTATTTT.

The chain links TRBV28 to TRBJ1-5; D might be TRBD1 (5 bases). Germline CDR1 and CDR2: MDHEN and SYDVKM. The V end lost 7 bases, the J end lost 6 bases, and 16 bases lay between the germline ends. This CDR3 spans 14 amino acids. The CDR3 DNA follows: TGTGCCAGCAACCCCGGTGGAGGGGTTCAGCCCCAGCATTTT. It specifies CASNPGGGVQPQHF.

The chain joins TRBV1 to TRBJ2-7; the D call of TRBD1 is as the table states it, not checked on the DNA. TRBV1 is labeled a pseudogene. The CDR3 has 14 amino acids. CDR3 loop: CTSSHEIGGYEQYF. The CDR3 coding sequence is TGCACCAGCAGCCACGAGATAGGGGGTTACGAGCAGTACTTC.

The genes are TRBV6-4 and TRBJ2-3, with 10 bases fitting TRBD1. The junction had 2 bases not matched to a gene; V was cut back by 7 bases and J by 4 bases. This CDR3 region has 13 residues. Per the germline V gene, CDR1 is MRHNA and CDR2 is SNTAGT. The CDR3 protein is CASTGTGADTQYF. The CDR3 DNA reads TGTGCCAGCACCGGGACAGGGGCAGATACGCAGTATTTT.

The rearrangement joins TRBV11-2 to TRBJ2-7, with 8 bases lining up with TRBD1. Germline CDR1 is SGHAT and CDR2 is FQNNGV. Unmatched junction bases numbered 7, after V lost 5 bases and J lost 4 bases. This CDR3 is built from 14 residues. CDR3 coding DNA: TGTGCCAGCAGCGTGGACAGGGTCGGTTACGAGCAGTACTTC. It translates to CASSVDRVGYEQYF.

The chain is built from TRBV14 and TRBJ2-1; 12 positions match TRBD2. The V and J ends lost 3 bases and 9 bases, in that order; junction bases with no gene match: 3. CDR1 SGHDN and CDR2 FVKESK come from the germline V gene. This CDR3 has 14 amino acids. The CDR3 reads CASSQLAGGGEQFF. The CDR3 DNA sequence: TGTGCCAGCAGCCAGCTAGCGGGAGGGGGTGAGCAGTTCTTC.

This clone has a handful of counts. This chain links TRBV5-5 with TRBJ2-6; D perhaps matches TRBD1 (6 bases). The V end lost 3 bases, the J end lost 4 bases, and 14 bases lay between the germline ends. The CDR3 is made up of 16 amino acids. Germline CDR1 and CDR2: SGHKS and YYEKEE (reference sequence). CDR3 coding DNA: TGTGCCAGCAGCTCTACAGGGTATATCGGGGCCAACGTCCTGACTTTC. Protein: CASSSTGYIGANVLTF.

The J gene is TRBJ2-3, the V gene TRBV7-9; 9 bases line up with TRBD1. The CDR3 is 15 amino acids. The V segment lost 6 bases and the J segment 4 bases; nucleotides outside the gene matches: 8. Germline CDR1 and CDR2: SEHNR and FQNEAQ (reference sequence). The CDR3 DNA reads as TGTGCCAGCAGACGGGACAGGGCAGGTCCAGATACGCAGTATTTT. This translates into CASRRDRAGPDTQYF.

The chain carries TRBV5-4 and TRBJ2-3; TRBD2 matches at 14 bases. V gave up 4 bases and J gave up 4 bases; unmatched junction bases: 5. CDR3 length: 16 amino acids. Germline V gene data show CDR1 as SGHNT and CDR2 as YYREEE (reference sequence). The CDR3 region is CASSPRGLAGADTQYF. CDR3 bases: TGTGCCAGCAGCCCCCGGGGACTAGCGGGAGCAGATACGCAGTATTTT. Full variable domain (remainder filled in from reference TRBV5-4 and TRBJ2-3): ETGVTQSPTHLIKTRGQQVTLRCSSQSGHNTVSWYQQALGQGPQFIFQYYREEENGRGNFPPRFSGLQFPNYSSELNVNALELDDSALYLCASSPRGLAGADTQYFGPGTRLTVL.

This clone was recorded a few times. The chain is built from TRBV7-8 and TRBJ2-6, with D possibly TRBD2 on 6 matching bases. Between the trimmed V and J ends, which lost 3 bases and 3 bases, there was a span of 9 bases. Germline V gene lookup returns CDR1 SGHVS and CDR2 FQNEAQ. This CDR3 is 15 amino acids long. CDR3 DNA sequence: TGTGCCAGCAGCTTGGAGGGTGGTGGGGCCAACGTCCTGACTTTC. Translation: CASSLEGGGANVLTF. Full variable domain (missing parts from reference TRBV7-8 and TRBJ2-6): GAGVSQSPRYKVAKRGQDVALRCDPISGHVSLFWYQQALGQGPEFLTYFQNEAQLDKSGLPSDRFFAERPEGSVSTLKIQRTQQEDSAVYLCASSLEGGGANVLTFGAGSRLTVL.

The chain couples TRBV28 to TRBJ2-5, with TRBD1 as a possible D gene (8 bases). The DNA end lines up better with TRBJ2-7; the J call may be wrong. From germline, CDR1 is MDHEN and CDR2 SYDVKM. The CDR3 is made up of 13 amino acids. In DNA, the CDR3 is TGTGCCAGCACACAGGGGGGGTTCTACGAGCAGTACTTC. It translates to CASTQGGFYEQYF.

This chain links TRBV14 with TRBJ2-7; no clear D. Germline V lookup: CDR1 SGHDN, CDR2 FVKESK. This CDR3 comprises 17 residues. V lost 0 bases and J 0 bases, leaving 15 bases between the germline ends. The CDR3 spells CASSQEVSPGYSYEQYF. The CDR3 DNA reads TGTGCCAGCAGCCAAGAAGTCTCTCCAGGTTACTCCTACGAGCAGTACTTC.

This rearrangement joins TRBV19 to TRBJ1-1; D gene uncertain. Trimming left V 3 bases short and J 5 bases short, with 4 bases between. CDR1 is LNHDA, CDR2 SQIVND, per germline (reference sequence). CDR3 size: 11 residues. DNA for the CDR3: TGTGCCAGTAGTATGTCGACTGAAGCTTTCTTT. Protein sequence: CASSMSTEAFF. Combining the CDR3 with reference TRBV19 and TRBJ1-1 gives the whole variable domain DGGITQSPKYLFRKEGQNVTLSCEQNLNHDAMYWYRQDPGQGLRLIYYSQIVNDFQKGDIAEGYSVSREKKESFPLTVTSAQKNPTAFYLCASSMSTEAFFGQGTRLTVV.

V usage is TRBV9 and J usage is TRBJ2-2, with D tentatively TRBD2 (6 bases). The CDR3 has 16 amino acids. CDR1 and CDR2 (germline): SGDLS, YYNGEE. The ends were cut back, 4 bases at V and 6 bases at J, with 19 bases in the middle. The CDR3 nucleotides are TGTGCCAGCAGCCAGCTCGGCGGGGCAGTAGCCGGGGAGCTGTTTTTT. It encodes CASSQLGGAVAGELFF.

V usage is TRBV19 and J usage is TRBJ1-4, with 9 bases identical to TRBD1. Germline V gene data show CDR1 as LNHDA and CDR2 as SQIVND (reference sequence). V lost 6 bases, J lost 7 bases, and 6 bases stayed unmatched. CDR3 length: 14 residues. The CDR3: CASSVGTGREKLFF. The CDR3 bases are TGTGCCAGTAGCGTCGGGACAGGGCGTGAAAAACTGTTTTTT.

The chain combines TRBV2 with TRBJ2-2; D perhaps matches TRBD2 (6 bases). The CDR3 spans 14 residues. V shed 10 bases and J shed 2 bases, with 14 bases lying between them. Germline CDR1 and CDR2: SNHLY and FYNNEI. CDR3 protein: CATRSGPNTGELFF. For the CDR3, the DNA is TGTGCCACCCGAAGCGGGCCAAACACCGGGGAGCTGTTTTTT.

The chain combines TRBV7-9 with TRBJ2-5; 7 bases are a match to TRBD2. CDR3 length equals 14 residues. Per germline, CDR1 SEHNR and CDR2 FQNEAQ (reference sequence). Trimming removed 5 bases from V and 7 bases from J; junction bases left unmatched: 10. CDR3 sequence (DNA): TGTGCCAGCAGCCGGGGGAGGGCTATCTGGACCCAGTACTTC. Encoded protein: CASSRGRAIWTQYF.

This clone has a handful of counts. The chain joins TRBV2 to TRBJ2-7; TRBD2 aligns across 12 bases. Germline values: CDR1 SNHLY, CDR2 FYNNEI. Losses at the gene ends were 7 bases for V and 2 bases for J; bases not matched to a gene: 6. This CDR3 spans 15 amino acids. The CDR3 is CASKVLAGGPYEQYF. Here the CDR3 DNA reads TGTGCCAGCAAGGTTCTAGCGGGAGGGCCCTACGAGCAGTACTTC.

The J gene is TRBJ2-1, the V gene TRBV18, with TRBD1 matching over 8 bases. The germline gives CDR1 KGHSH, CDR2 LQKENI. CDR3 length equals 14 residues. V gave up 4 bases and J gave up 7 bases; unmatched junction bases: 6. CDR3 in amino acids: CASSLGQDMNEQFF. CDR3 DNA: TGTGCCAGCTCACTGGGACAGGATATGAATGAGCAGTTCTTC.

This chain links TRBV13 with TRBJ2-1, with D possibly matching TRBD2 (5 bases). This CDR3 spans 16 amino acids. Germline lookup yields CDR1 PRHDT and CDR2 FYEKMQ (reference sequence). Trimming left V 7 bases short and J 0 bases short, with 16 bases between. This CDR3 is CASKWGEGGSYNEQFF. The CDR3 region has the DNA TGTGCCAGCAAATGGGGTGAAGGAGGCTCCTACAATGAGCAGTTCTTC.